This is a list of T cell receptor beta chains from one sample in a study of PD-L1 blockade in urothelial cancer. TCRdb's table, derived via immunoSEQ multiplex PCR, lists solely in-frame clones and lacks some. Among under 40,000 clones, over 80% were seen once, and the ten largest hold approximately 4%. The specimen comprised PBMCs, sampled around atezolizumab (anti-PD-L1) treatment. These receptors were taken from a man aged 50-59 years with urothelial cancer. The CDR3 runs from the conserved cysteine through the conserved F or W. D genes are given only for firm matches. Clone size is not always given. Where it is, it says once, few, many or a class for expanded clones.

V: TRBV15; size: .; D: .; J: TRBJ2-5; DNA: TGTGCCACCAGCAGAGGCAGGAACCAAGAGACCCAGTACTTC; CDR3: CATSRGRNQETQYF
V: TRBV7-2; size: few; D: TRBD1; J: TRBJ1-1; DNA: TGTGCCAGCAGCTTGACAGGGGGCGAGGGCACTGAAGCTTTCTTT; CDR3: CASSLTGGEGTEAFF
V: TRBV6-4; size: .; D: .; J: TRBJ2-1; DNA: TGTGCCTCTTCGAAGCTCCGGGATCGTTCCTACAATGAGCAGTTCTTC; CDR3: CASSKLRDRSYNEQFF
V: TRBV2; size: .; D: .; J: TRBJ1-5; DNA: TGTGCCAGCGGAGGTTGGCAGTCCAATCAGCCCCAGCATTTT; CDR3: CASGGWQSNQPQHF
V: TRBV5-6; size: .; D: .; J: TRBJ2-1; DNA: TGTGCCAGCAGCTTGGACATTAATGAGCAGTTCTTC; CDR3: CASSLDINEQFF
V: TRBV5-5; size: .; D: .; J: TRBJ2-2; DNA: TGTGCCAGCAGCTTAAGCTTCTACACCGGGGAGCTGTTTTTT; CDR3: CASSLSFYTGELFF
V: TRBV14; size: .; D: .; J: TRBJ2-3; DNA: TGTGCCAGCAGCCAAGATAACCGGGGTACGCAGTATTTT; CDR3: CASSQDNRGTQYF
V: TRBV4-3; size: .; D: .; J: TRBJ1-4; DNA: TGCGCCAGCAGCCAAGGGGCCCTGGCACGGACTAATGAAAAACTGTTTTTT; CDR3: CASSQGALARTNEKLFF
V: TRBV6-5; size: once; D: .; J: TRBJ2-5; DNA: TGTGCCAGCAGTTATTCAGGGGAGCAGTACTTC; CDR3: CASSYSGEQYF
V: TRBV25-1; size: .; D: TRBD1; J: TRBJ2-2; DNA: TGTGCCAGCAGCCCCTCCGGCAGGGGGATAGGTACCGGGGAGCTGTTTTTT; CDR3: CASSPSGRGIGTGELFF
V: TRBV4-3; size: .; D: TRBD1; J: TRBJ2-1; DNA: TGCGCCAGCAGCCCACCAGGGGGTGGGGCCTATGAGCAGTTCTTC; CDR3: CASSPPGGGAYEQFF
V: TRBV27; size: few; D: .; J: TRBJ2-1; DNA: TGTGCCAGCAGTCCCGGGGACAATGAGCAGTTCTTC; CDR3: CASSPGDNEQFF
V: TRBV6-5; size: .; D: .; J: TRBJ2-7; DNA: TGTGCCAGCAGTCCGTCCGGCTCCTACGAGCAGTACTTC; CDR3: CASSPSGSYEQYF
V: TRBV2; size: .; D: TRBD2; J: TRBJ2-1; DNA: TGTGCCAGCAGCCCCACTAGCGGGGGTAACAATGAGCAGTTCTTC; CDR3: CASSPTSGGNNEQFF
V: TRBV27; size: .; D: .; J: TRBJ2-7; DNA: TGTGCCAGCAGTTTAGGCCAGTCCTACGAGCAGTACTTC; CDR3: CASSLGQSYEQYF
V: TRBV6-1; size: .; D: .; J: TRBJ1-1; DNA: TGTGCCAGCGGCAAGGCGGAGATGAACACTGAAGCTTTCTTT; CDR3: CASGKAEMNTEAFF
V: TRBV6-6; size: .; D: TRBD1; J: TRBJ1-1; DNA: TGTGCCAGCGGTCCGGACAGGGGGTCCACTGAAGCTTTCTTT; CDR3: CASGPDRGSTEAFF
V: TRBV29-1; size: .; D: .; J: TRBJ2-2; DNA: TGCAGCGTTGAATTTGGGGGGAGAGGTACCGGGGAGCTGTTTTTT; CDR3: CSVEFGGRGTGELFF
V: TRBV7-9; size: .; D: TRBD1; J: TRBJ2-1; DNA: TGTGCCAGCAGCTCAGATGGGACAGGGGGATTAAATGAGCAGTTCTTC; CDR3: CASSSDGTGGLNEQFF
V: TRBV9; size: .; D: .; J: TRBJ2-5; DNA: TGTGCCAGCAGCGGGAAGGGGGCCCAGTACTTC; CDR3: CASSGKGAQYF
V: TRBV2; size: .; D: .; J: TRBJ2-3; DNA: TGTGCCAGCAGTGAAGGCGGGGGCGCAGATACGCAGTATTTT; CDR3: CASSEGGGADTQYF
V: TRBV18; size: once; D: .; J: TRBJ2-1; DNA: TGTGCCAGCTCACCACCTGGAGGTGAGCAGTTCTTC; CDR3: CASSPPGGEQFF
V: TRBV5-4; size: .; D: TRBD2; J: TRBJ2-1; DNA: TGTGCCAGCAGCCCCGAACTACTAGCGGGAGGGACCAATGAGCAGTTCTTC; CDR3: CASSPELLAGGTNEQFF
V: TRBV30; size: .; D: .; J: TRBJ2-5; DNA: TGTGCCTGGAGTGTAGGGCAGGGGTCGGGAGAGACCCAGTACTTC; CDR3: CAWSVGQGSGETQYF
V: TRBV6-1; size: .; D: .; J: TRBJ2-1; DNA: TGTGCCAGCAGTGAAGTAACCGGGCTTCTAGGGGGCAATGAGCAGTTCTTC; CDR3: CASSEVTGLLGGNEQFF
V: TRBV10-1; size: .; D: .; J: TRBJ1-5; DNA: TGCGCCAGCAGTGGACAGAGCAATCAGCCCCAGCATTTT; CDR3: CASSGQSNQPQHF
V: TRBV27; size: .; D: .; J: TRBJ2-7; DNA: TGTGCCAGCAGTAAAAAACAGGCGCGATCCTACGAGCAGTACTTC; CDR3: CASSKKQARSYEQYF
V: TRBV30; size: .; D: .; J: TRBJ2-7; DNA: TGTGCCTGGAGTGTACTGAGCTCCTACGAGCAGTACTTC; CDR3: CAWSVLSSYEQYF
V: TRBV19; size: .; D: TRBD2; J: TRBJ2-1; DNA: TGTGCCAGTACCGGGGGGGAGGGTATGTGGGTTGAGCAGTTCTTC; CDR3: CASTGGEGMWVEQFF
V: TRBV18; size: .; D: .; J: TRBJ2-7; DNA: TGTGCCAGCTCACCACCGGCGGGGCGGGCCTACGAGCAGTACTTC; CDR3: CASSPPAGRAYEQYF
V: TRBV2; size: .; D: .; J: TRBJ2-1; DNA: TGTGCCAGCGCACTTTCCCAGTTCTTC; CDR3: CASALSQFF
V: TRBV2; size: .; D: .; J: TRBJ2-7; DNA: TGTGCCAGCAGGGCCGACTCCTACGAGCAGTACTTC; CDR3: CASRADSYEQYF
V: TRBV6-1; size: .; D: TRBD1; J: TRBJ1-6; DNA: TGTGCCAGCGGGACAGATGGAAGGATCCTCCACTTT; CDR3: CASGTDGRILHF
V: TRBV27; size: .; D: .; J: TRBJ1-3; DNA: TGTGCCAGCAGTTTGCGGGGAGGCTCTGGAAACACCATATATTTT; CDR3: CASSLRGGSGNTIYF
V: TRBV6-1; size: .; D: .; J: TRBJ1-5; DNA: TGTGCCAGCAGTCTCGAGGTTTATCAGCCCCAGCATTTT; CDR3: CASSLEVYQPQHF
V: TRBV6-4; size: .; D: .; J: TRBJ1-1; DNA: TGTGCCAGCAGTGACAGGGGCAAAGGCACTGAAGCTTTCTTT; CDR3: CASSDRGKGTEAFF
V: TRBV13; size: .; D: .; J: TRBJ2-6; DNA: TGTGCCAGCAGCCCCCTCTCTGGGGCCAACGTCCTGACTTTC; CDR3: CASSPLSGANVLTF
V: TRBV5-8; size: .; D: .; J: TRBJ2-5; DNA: TGTGCCAGCAGCTTGGGTCGGGGGGCCCGAGAGACCCAGTACTTC; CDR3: CASSLGRGARETQYF
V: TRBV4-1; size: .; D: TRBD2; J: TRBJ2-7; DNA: TGCGCCAGCAGCCAAGGGCGGGAGCCGGGGTACGAGCAGTACTTC; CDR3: CASSQGREPGYEQYF
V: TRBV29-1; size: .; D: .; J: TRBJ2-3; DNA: TGCAGCGTCTCCCACTCTGATACGCAGTATTTT; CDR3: CSVSHSDTQYF
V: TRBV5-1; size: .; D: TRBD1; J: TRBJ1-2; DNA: TGCGCCAGCAGCTTGGCCTCAGGGACAGGGGTTAACTATGGCTACACCTTC; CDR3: CASSLASGTGVNYGYTF
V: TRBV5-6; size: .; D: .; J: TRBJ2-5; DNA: TGTGCCAGCAGCTTGAAGTGGGGCGACGAGACCCAGTACTTC; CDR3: CASSLKWGDETQYF
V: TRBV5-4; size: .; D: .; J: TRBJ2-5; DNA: TGTGCCAGCAGCTCGGGAACACGCCTCGACTCAGGGACCCAGTACTTC; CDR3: CASSSGTRLDSGTQYF
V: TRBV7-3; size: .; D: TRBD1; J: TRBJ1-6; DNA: TGTGCCAGCAGCTCCGGACAGGGGGCAGGTTCACCCCTCCACTTT; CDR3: CASSSGQGAGSPLHF
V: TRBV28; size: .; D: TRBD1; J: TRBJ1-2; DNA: TGTGCCAGCAGTATCGGGACAGCCCTCGGGTATTATGGCTACACCTTC; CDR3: CASSIGTALGYYGYTF
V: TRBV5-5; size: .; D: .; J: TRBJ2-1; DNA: TGTGCCAGCAGCTTGAGAGAGAACAATGAGCAGTTCTTC; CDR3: CASSLRENNEQFF
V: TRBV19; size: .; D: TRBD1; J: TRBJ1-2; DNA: TGTGCCAGAGGCCTGGACAGGAGCTGTTGGGGCTACACCTTC; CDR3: CARGLDRSCWGYTF
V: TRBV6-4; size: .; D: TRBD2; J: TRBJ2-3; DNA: TGTGCCAGCAGTCCGGGACTAGCCACAGATACGCAGTATTTT; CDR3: CASSPGLATDTQYF
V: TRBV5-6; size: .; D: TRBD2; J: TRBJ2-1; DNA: TGTGCCAGCAGCTTGGTAGCGGGGGTAGGGGAGCAGTTCTTC; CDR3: CASSLVAGVGEQFF
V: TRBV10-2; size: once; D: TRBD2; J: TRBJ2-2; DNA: TGCGCCAGCAGTGCAACGGGGGGTCAAACCGGGGAGCTGTTTTTT; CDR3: CASSATGGQTGELFF